This TCR beta chain was captured by sequencing in a study of blood T cell repertoires in COVID-19. Study overall: T cells, B-cell-depleted T cells, or PBMCs supplied cDNA or gDNA.

Per the study methods: Estimation of nucleated cell counts was performed using reference gene primer amplification. Sequencing was performed with immunoSEQ multiplex PCR; in TCRdb, only in-frame clones are kept and a portion is missing. The V and J calls and clone size are taken from that table; D and trimming were inferred from the DNA. Among hundreds of thousands of clones, around 88% were seen once, and the ten largest hold about 5%. CDR3 length: 15 residues. Germline trimming cut 5 bases from V and 5 bases from J; bases unmatched to any gene: 8. Germline loops: CDR1 SGHTA, CDR2 FQGNSA. The sample comprised peripheral blood. The V call is TRBV7-2, the J call TRBJ1-1, with 10 nucleotides matching TRBD1. The TCR sequence derives from a man in his forties or fifties with acute or convalescent COVID-19. In DNA, the CDR3 is TGTGCCAGCAGCCCGAGGGACAGGGGATGGACTGAAGCTTTCTTT. Translated: CASSPRDRGWTEAFF.